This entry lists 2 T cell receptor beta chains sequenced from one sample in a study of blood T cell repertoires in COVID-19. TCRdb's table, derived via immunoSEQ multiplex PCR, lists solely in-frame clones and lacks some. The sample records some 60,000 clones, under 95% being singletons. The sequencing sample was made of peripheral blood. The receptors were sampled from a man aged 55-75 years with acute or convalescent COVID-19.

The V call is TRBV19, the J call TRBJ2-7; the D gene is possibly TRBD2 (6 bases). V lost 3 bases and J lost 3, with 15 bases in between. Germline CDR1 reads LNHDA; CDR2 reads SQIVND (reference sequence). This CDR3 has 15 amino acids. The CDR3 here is CASSILGGLFYEQYF. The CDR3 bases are TGTGCCAGTAGTATCTTGGGGGGACTTTTCTACGAGCAGTACTTC.

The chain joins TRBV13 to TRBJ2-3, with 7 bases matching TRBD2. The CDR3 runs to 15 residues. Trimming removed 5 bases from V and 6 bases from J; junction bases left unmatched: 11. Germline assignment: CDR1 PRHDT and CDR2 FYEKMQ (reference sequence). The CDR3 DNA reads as TGTGCCAGCAGCCAAAGATGGACTAGATCCGATACGCAGTATTTT. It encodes CASSQRWTRSDTQYF.